The next 28 T cell receptor beta chains were all read from a single sample in a study of human versus mouse CDR3 diversity and MHC coevolution. Generated by immunoSEQ multiplex PCR, the TCRdb table keeps only in-frame clones and is missing some. The table records around 77,000 clones, around 92% of them present only once. The sequenced sample consisted of naive CD4+ T cells from blood. This sample's subset: CD45RO-negative CD62L-positive naive CD4 T cells. The receptors here all came from a person between 30 and 69 years old in good health.

The J gene is TRBJ2-5, the V gene TRBV18; 8 bases match TRBD2. The length of the CDR3 is 16 residues. With 2 bases clipped from V and 4 bases from J, the junction kept 9 bases outside the gene matches. Germline V lookup: CDR1 KGHSH, CDR2 LQKENI. The DNA for the CDR3 is TGTGCCAGCTCACCAATCATGATAACTAGCGGAGAGACCCAGTACTTC. This gives the protein CASSPIMITSGETQYF.

This chain connects TRBV7-2 to TRBJ2-1; TRBD2 matches 10 bases. Germline V gives CDR1 SGHTA, CDR2 FQGNSA. The V and J ends lost 6 bases and 2 bases, in that order; junction bases with no gene match: 10. CDR3 length equals 17 residues. This CDR3 reads CASSFAPSGGPYNEQFF. Here the CDR3 DNA reads TGTGCCAGCAGTTTCGCACCTAGCGGGGGTCCCTACAATGAGCAGTTCTTC. Looking up the rest from reference TRBV7-2 and TRBJ2-1 gives the full variable domain: GAGVSQSPSNKVTEKGKDVELRCDPISGHTALYWYRQSLGQGLEFLIYFQGNSAPDKSGLPSDRFSAERTGGSVSTLTIQRTQQEDSAVYLCASSFAPSGGPYNEQFFGPGTRLTVL.

This sequence joins TRBV6-6 and TRBJ2-7; TRBD2 might be the D (6 bases). V lost 6 bases to trimming and J lost 4 bases, with 13 bases between them. The CDR3 totals 13 residues. Germline lookup yields CDR1 MNHNY and CDR2 SVGAGI (reference sequence). The CDR3 coding sequence is TGTGCCAGCAGCTACGGGAGCGAATACGAGCAGTACTTC. Translated, it gives CASSYGSEYEQYF.

This chain links TRBV6-1 with TRBJ1-1, with a weak D call TRBD1 (6 bases). This CDR3 has 13 amino acids. Trimming took off 5 bases at V and 5 bases at J, with 12 bases between the two ends. Germline-derived CDR1 and CDR2 are MNHNS and SASEGT. The CDR3 nucleotides read TGTGCCAGCAGTCAGGGGCTACTAACTGAAGCTTTCTTT. Its translation is CASSQGLLTEAFF.

This rearrangement joins TRBV10-1 to TRBJ1-1, with 10 bases fitting TRBD1. The CDR3 totals 15 residues. V trimming: 2 bases; J trimming: 4 bases; junction bases outside the gene matches: 4. Germline CDR1 and CDR2: WNHNN and SYGVQD (reference sequence). CDR3 nucleotides: TGCGCCAGCAGTGAGAGGGGGACAGGGGTCACTGAAGCTTTCTTT. This codes for CASSERGTGVTEAFF.

The chain uses TRBV27 and TRBJ2-1; the match to TRBD1 covers 9 bases. Trimming cost V 5 bases and J 5 bases; bases outside gene matches: 4. The CDR3 contains 14 residues. Per the germline V gene, CDR1 is MNHEY and CDR2 is SMNVEV (reference sequence). CDR3 in DNA: TGTGCCAGCAGTCGGACAGGGGTCCACAATGAGCAGTTCTTC. It encodes CASSRTGVHNEQFF.

The gene calls are TRBV19 and TRBJ1-1, with 7 bases lining up with TRBD1. Germline loops: CDR1 LNHDA, CDR2 SQIVND (reference sequence). The CDR3 extends over 15 amino acids. J gave up 5 bases and V 4 bases, and 10 bases lay outside the gene matches. DNA for the CDR3: TGTGCCAGTAGTAAAACCTCGACAGGGCGGACTGAAGCTTTCTTT. Protein: CASSKTSTGRTEAFF. Full variable domain (outside the CDR3, taken from reference TRBV19 and TRBJ1-1): DGGITQSPKYLFRKEGQNVTLSCEQNLNHDAMYWYRQDPGQGLRLIYYSQIVNDFQKGDIAEGYSVSREKKESFPLTVTSAQKNPTAFYLCASSKTSTGRTEAFFGQGTRLTVV.

The chain employs TRBV5-1 and TRBJ2-2; TRBD2 agrees at 9 bases. Trimming cost V 1 base and J 6 bases; bases outside gene matches: 7. Per the germline V gene, CDR1 is SGHRS and CDR2 is YFSETQ. The CDR3 has 16 residues. The chain's CDR3 is CASSLNIAGEAGELFF. The CDR3, as DNA: TGCGCCAGCAGCTTGAATATAGCGGGAGAAGCCGGGGAGCTGTTTTTT.

J is TRBJ1-3 and V is TRBV7-9; no clear D. Trimming removed 8 bases from V and 0 bases from J, with 11 bases in between. The CDR3 is 14 residues long. Germline loops: CDR1 SEHNR, CDR2 FQNEAQ (reference sequence). Here the CDR3 reads CASLRAGSGNTIYF. DNA of the CDR3: TGTGCCAGCCTACGGGCGGGCTCTGGAAACACCATATATTTT. The full variable domain, in which reference TRBV7-9 and TRBJ1-3 provide the parts outside the CDR3, is DTGVSQNPRHKITKRGQNVTFRCDPISEHNRLYWYRQTLGQGPEFLTYFQNEAQLEKSRLLSDRFSAERPKGSFSTLEIQRTEQGDSAMYLCASLRAGSGNTIYFGEGSWLTVV.

This clone is a singleton in its sample. This rearrangement joins TRBV19 to TRBJ2-2, with TRBD2 matching 7 bases. J gave up 4 bases and V 7 bases, and 6 bases lay outside the gene matches. This CDR3 spans 14 amino acids. The V gene's germline CDR1 is LNHDA and CDR2 SQIVND (reference sequence). CDR3 nucleotides: TGTGCCAGTACCATCTCGGGGGGCACCGGGGAGCTGTTTTTT. This encodes CASTISGGTGELFF.

This chain uses TRBV28 with TRBJ2-7; D perhaps matches TRBD1 (6 bases). Trimming took 7 bases from V and 4 from J, leaving 17 bases between them. The CDR3 runs to 14 residues. CDR1 and CDR2 from the germline V gene are MDHEN and SYDVKM. The CDR3 DNA reads as TGTGCCAGCACTGGACAGCCTCCCAGTTACGAGCAGTACTTC. Its translation: CASTGQPPSYEQYF. The entire variable domain, with the rest obtained from reference TRBV28 and TRBJ2-7, is as follows: DVKVTQSSRYLVKRTGEKVFLECVQDMDHENMFWYRQDPGLGLRLIYFSYDVKMKEKGDIPEGYSVSREKKERFSLILESASTNQTSMYLCASTGQPPSYEQYFGPGTRLTVT.

The chain links TRBV6-1 to TRBJ2-1; TRBD2 matches at 7 bases. Germline CDR1 is MNHNS and CDR2 is SASEGT. Losses at the gene ends were 4 bases for V and 7 bases for J; bases not matched to a gene: 10. The length of the CDR3 is 15 residues. The CDR3 bases are TGTGCCAGCAGTGGCGGGGGACGGAGCCAGAATGAGCAGTTCTTC. Its protein is CASSGGGRSQNEQFF.

The rearrangement links TRBV5-1 to TRBJ1-1; tentatively, D is TRBD1 (5 bases). Germline V CDR1 and CDR2: SGHRS, YFSETQ. The length of the CDR3 is 14 residues. V was cut by 2 bases and J by 0 bases, with 8 bases left in between. The CDR3 reads CASSFSGMNTEAFF. The CDR3 bases are TGCGCCAGCAGCTTTTCAGGGATGAACACTGAAGCTTTCTTT.

This clone was counted a few times. The chain links TRBV7-2 to TRBJ1-4; 7 bases align to TRBD1. The ends lost 5 bases at V and 7 bases at J; junction bases unmatched: 7. CDR3 length: 14 residues. The germline V gene has CDR1 SGHTA and CDR2 FQGNSA. The CDR3 DNA sequence: TGTGCCAGCAGCCCACGACAGGGAGGTGAAAAACTGTTTTTT. Translating it yields CASSPRQGGEKLFF.

The chain recombines TRBV5-8 with TRBJ2-2; tentative D call: TRBD2 (6 bases). The CDR3 sequence is 14 residues long. Trimming took 4 bases from V and 3 from J, leaving 10 bases between them. The germline gives CDR1 SGHTS, CDR2 YDEGEE. The CDR3 DNA reads TGTGCCAGCAGCCGGGGAGGCTACACCGGGGAGCTGTTTTTT. Amino acid sequence: CASSRGGYTGELFF.

In its sample, this clone was seen once. The chain couples TRBV7-8 to TRBJ2-3; the D gene is possibly TRBD2 (6 bases). The length of the CDR3 is 16 residues. V was shortened by 1 base and J by 2 bases, with 13 bases between the two germline ends. CDR1 and CDR2 from the germline V gene are SGHVS and FQNEAQ. In nucleotides, the CDR3 is TGTGCCAGCAGCTTAGTGGGTAGCGGTATCACAGATACGCAGTATTTT. This gives the protein CASSLVGSGITDTQYF.

The rearrangement joins TRBV5-1 to TRBJ2-7, with a tentative D call TRBD2 (7 bases). Germline CDR1 is SGHRS and CDR2 is YFSETQ. Trimming took 4 bases from V and 6 from J, leaving 14 bases between them. This CDR3 contains 13 residues. CDR3: CASSASGTPEQYF. In DNA, the CDR3 is TGCGCCAGCAGCGCGAGCGGGACACCCGAGCAGTACTTC.

The genes are TRBV7-8 and TRBJ2-5, with D hard to call. The CDR3 runs 11 residues. V lost 5 bases and J lost 4, with 5 bases in between. The germline V gene has CDR1 SGHVS and CDR2 FQNEAQ. CDR3 nucleotides: TGTGCCAGCAGCCCATCAGAGACCCAGTACTTC. Its protein product is CASSPSETQYF.

This sequence joins TRBV28 and TRBJ2-7, with 9 bases aligning to TRBD1. The CDR3 contains 15 residues. Germline-derived CDR1 and CDR2 are MDHEN and SYDVKM. V lost 7 bases, J lost 2 bases, and 9 bases stayed unmatched. The CDR3 DNA reads TGTGCCAGCACCTCAAGTTGGACAGGGGCCTACGAGCAGTACTTC. This translates into CASTSSWTGAYEQYF.

V usage is TRBV10-3 and J usage is TRBJ2-3; 7 nucleotides agree with TRBD1. The CDR3 loop spans 15 amino acids. The V gene end was trimmed by 5 bases and the J gene end by 0 bases; junction bases not matched to a gene: 5. Germline CDR1 is ENHRY and CDR2 is SYGVKD. The CDR3 DNA reads as TGTGCCATCAGTAACCGGGACAGTAGCACAGATACGCAGTATTTT. Protein product: CAISNRDSSTDTQYF.

V is TRBV4-1 and J is TRBJ2-1, with D possibly TRBD2 on 5 matching bases. This CDR3 region has 17 residues. The germline V and J ends were trimmed by 0 bases and 8 bases, with 20 bases remaining between them. The germline gives CDR1 MGHRA, CDR2 YSYEKL. The CDR3 nucleotides are TGCGCCAGCAGCCAAGACCCGAGGGTGGGCGTTGAGTATGAGCAGTTCTTC. Residues: CASSQDPRVGVEYEQFF.

This clone was seen only once. The genes are TRBV6-5 and TRBJ1-1; D not resolved. V lost 5 bases and J lost 5, with 12 bases in between. Per germline, CDR1 MNHEY and CDR2 SVGAGI. CDR3 length: 13 amino acids. CDR3 nucleotides: TGTGCCAGCAGTCGTAATCGCGTTACTGAAGCTTTCTTT. It codes for CASSRNRVTEAFF.

V is TRBV11-2 and J is TRBJ1-4, with 7 bases matching TRBD1. CDR3 size: 13 residues. J was trimmed by 7 bases and V by 4 bases; bases with no gene match: 3. Looked up from germline, CDR1 is SGHAT and CDR2 is FQNNGV. The CDR3 region is CASSSGTVEKLFF. In nucleotides, the CDR3 is TGTGCCAGCAGCTCAGGGACAGTTGAAAAACTGTTTTTT. Together with reference TRBV11-2 and TRBJ1-4, the CDR3 gives the full variable domain: EAGVAQSPRYKIIEKRQSVAFWCNPISGHATLYWYQQILGQGPKLLIQFQNNGVVDDSQLPKDRFSAERLKGVDSTLKIQPAKLEDSAVYLCASSSGTVEKLFFGSGTQLSVL.

This chain joins TRBV7-3 and TRBJ2-2; the match to TRBD2 covers 7 bases. From germline, CDR1 is SGHTA and CDR2 FQGTGA. The CDR3 has 15 amino acids. The J segment lost 4 bases and the V segment lost 4 bases, leaving 6 bases of the junction unmatched. The CDR3 reads CASSSTGTTTGELFF. CDR3 coding DNA: TGTGCCAGCAGCTCAACCGGGACTACCACCGGGGAGCTGTTTTTT. Filled out from reference TRBV7-3 and TRBJ2-2, the complete variable domain reads GAGVSQTPSNKVTEKGKYVELRCDPISGHTALYWYRQSLGQGPEFLIYFQGTGAADDSGLPNDRFFAVRPEGSVSTLKIQRTERGDSAVYLCASSSTGTTTGELFFGEGSRLTVL.

The chain carries TRBV5-1 and TRBJ2-7; TRBD1 matches at 10 bases. Germline V gene lookup returns CDR1 SGHRS and CDR2 YFSETQ. The CDR3 covers 15 residues. With 3 bases clipped from V and 3 bases from J, the junction kept 6 bases outside the gene matches. CDR3 nucleotide sequence: TGCGCCAGCAGCTCCAACCGGGACAGGGGCTACGAGCAGTACTTC. Protein sequence: CASSSNRDRGYEQYF. Looking up the rest from reference TRBV5-1 and TRBJ2-7 gives the full variable domain: KAGVTQTPRYLIKTRGQQVTLSCSPISGHRSVSWYQQTPGQGLQFLFEYFSETQRNKGNFPGRFSGRQFSNSRSEMNVSTLELGDSALYLCASSSNRDRGYEQYFGPGTRLTVT.

The chain joins TRBV27 to TRBJ2-1; 11 bases line up with TRBD2. Germline trimming cut 6 bases from V and 6 bases from J; bases unmatched to any gene: 4. The length of the CDR3 is 14 residues. Germline V gives CDR1 MNHEY, CDR2 SMNVEV (reference sequence). The CDR3 loop reads CASSPGLAGNEQFF. The DNA for the CDR3 is TGTGCCAGCAGCCCCGGACTAGCGGGCAATGAGCAGTTCTTC.

This clone occurred once. The V call is TRBV10-3, the J call TRBJ2-3; 8 positions agree with TRBD2. From germline, CDR1 is ENHRY and CDR2 SYGVKD. The CDR3 contains 18 residues. Germline trimming cut 3 bases from V and 4 bases from J; bases unmatched to any gene: 15. The CDR3 DNA reads TGTGCCATCAGTGATATGGATTGGCGGGAGGCCCTCCCAGATACGCAGTATTTT. This translates into CAISDMDWREALPDTQYF.

Turning to this clone: The same CDR3 can be traced to other DNA sequences in this sample. This chain links TRBV7-9 with TRBJ1-3, with 7 bases that match TRBD1. J gave up 12 bases and V 5 bases, and 16 bases lay outside the gene matches. Germline V gene lookup returns CDR1 SEHNR and CDR2 FQNEAQ (reference sequence). This CDR3 contains 15 residues. As DNA, the CDR3 is TGTGCCAGCAGCCCCGTTCCAGTGGCAGGGGGGATCATATATTTT. It translates to CASSPVPVAGGIIYF.